This T cell receptor (beta chain) was recovered during a study of blood T cell repertoires in COVID-19. The repertoire was sequenced with immunoSEQ multiplex PCR; TCRdb's copy has only in-frame clones and lacks some. The repertoire holds about 150,000 clones, with roughly 84% as singletons. The specimen sequenced was PBMCs or T cells enriched from blood (not recorded which). The receptor comes from a woman aged 45-59 years who had recovered from COVID-19.

The CDR3, as DNA: TGCAGCGTTGAAGGCGGGAGGGCCGGGGAGACCCAGTACTTC. Encoded protein: CSVEGGRAGETQYF. The V and J genes are TRBV29-1 and TRBJ2-5, with 9 bases identical to TRBD2. The trim removed 1 base at V and 5 bases at J, leaving 5 bases unmatched. There are 14 residues in the CDR3. Germline V gene data show CDR1 as SQVTM and CDR2 as ANQGSEA.